This TCR beta chain was sequenced for a study of blood T cell repertoires in COVID-19. About the research overall: Researchers got acute and convalescent COVID-19 samples from the United States, Italy and Spain. Sample material is recorded as cDNA or gDNA derived from T cells, B-cell-depleted T cells, or PBMCs.

Trimming took off 2 bases at V and 0 bases at J, with 12 bases between the two ends. In germline, CDR1 is SGHTS, CDR2 YDEGEE. The CDR3 has 16 residues. Clones were sequenced by immunoSEQ multiplex PCR, and TCRdb holds only the in-frame ones, with some missing. Here the sample spans around 300,000 clones, roughly 85% being singletons. The clonotype was recovered from a human donor in a cohort sampled during active COVID-19. What was sequenced was peripheral blood. The chain joins TRBV5-8 to TRBJ2-1, with D hard to call. This CDR3 is CASSFGLMGSYNEQFF. The CDR3 DNA follows: TGTGCCAGCAGCTTTGGGCTAATGGGCTCCTACAATGAGCAGTTCTTC.